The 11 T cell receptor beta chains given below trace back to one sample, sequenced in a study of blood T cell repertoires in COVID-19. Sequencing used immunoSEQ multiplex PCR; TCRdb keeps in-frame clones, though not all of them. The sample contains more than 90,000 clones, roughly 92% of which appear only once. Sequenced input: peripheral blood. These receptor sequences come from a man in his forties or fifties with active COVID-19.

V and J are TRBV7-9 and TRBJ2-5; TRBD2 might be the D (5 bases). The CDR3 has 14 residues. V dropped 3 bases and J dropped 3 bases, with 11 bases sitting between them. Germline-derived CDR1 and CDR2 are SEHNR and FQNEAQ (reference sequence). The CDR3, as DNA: TGTGCCAGCAGCTTGGGAGTAGTAAAAGAGACCCAGTACTTC. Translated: CASSLGVVKETQYF. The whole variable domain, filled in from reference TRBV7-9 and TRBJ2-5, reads DTGVSQNPRHKITKRGQNVTFRCDPISEHNRLYWYRQTLGQGPEFLTYFQNEAQLEKSRLLSDRFSAERPKGSFSTLEIQRTEQGDSAMYLCASSLGVVKETQYFGPGTRLLVL.

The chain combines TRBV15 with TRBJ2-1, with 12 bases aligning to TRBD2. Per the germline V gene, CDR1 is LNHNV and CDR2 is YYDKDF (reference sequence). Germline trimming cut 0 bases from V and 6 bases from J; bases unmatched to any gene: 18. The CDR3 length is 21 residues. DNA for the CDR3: TGTGCCACCAGCAGAGATGGGGGGGGACTAGCGGGTCTTACACGGATCAATGAGCAGTTCTTC. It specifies CATSRDGGGLAGLTRINEQFF.

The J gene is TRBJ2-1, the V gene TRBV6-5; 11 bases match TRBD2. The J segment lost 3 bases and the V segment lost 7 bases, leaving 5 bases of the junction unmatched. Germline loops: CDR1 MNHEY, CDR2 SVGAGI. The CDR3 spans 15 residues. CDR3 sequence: CASTETSGGYNEQFF. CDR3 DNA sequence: TGTGCCAGCACAGAAACTAGCGGGGGCTACAATGAGCAGTTCTTC.

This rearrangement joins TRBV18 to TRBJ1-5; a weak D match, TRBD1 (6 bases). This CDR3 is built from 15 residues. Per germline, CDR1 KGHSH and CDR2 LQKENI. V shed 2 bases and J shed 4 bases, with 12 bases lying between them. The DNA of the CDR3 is TGTGCCAGCTCACCAGACGGGACACTAAATCAGCCCCAGCATTTT. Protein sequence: CASSPDGTLNQPQHF.

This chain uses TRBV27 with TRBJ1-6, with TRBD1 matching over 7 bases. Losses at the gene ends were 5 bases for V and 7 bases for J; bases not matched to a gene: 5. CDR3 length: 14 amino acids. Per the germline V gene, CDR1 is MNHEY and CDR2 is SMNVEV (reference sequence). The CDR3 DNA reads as TGTGCCAGCAGTCGGGACAGTTCCAATTCACCCCTCCACTTT. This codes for CASSRDSSNSPLHF.

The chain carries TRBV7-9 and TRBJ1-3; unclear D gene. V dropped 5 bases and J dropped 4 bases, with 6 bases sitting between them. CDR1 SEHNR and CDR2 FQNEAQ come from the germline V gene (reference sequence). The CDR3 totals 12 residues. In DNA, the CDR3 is TGTGCCAGCAGCCCCTTGGGAAACACCATATATTTT. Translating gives CASSPLGNTIYF.

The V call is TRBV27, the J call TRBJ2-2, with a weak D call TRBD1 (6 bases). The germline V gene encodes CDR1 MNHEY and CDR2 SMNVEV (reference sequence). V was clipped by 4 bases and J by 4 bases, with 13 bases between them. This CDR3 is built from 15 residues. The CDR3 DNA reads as TGTGCCAGCAGTTCAGATCTAGGGGGCACCGGGGAGCTGTTTTTT. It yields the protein CASSSDLGGTGELFF.

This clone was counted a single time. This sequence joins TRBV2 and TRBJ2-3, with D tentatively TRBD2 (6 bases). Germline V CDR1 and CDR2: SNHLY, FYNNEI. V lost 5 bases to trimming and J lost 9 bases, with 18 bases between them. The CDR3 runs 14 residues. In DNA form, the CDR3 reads TGTGCCAGCAGTAGGGGAGGATTTTCACGGACGCAGTATTTT. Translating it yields CASSRGGFSRTQYF.

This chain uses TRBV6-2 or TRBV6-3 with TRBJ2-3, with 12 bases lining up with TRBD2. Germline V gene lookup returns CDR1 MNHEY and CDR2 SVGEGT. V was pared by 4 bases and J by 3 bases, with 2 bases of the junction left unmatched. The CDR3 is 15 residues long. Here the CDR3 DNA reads TGTGCCAGCAGTTGGACTAGCGGGAAGACAGATACGCAGTATTTT. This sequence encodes CASSWTSGKTDTQYF.

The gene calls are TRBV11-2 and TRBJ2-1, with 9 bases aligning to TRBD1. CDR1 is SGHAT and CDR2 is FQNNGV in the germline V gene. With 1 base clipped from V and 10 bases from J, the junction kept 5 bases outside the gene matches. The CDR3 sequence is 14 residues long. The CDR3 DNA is TGTGCCAGCAGCTTAGTGGGGACAGGGAGGGAGCAGTTCTTC. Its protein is CASSLVGTGREQFF.

The CDR3 region has the DNA TGTGCCAGCAGCCTTGTAGCGGGAGGCTACGCGCAGTTCTTC. Encoded protein: CASSLVAGGYAQFF. The chain joins TRBV6-5 to TRBJ2-1; TRBD2 agrees at 10 bases. Germline CDR1 and CDR2: MNHEY and SVGAGI. V was pared by 6 bases and J by 12 bases, with 11 bases of the junction left unmatched. The length of the CDR3 is 14 residues.